Listed below are T cell receptor beta chains from one sample, sequenced in a study of cytotoxic CD8 clonotypes in ibrutinib-treated CLL. Generated by immunoSEQ multiplex PCR, the TCRdb table keeps only in-frame clones and is missing some. The repertoire holds 110,000 to 150,000 clones, with more than 75% as singletons. Sequencing was performed on PBMCs, taken after 24 months of ibrutinib treatment. The receptors here all came from a human donor with chronic lymphocytic leukemia. CDR3s include the opening cysteine and the closing phenylalanine or tryptophan.

V	J	CDR3
TRBV6-5	TRBJ2-6	CASSRTANVLTF
TRBV7-3	TRBJ2-2	CASSPGTRTGELFF
TRBV27	TRBJ2-4	CASSQRDVLALLAKNIQYF
TRBV10-3	TRBJ1-2	CAIKDRGDYGYTF
TRBV28	TRBJ2-7	CASSQVPSYEQYF
TRBV6-1	TRBJ2-7	CASTPRGQGAYEQYF
TRBV29-1	TRBJ1-2	CSVETRGQVGYTF
TRBV18	TRBJ2-7	CASSPAGYEQYF
TRBV5-1	TRBJ2-5	CASSLAGGSFQETQYF
TRBV27	TRBJ2-6	CASSRASGANVLTF
TRBV28	TRBJ1-2	CASRGQAGYTF
TRBV19	TRBJ2-7	CASSPHGTSGVTYEQYF
TRBV4-3	TRBJ2-7	CASSQVMGPYEQYF
TRBV7-2	TRBJ1-6	CASSLGGFGNSPLHF
TRBV7-8	TRBJ2-3	CASRGTQGGGTQYF
TRBV7-2	TRBJ1-6	CASSFGTAAYNSPLHF
TRBV14	TRBJ2-6	CASSHAMGRRSGANVLTF
TRBV28	TRBJ2-7	CASSGSAGAYEQYF
TRBV6-5	TRBJ2-7	CASSYRQGLSYEQYF
TRBV2	TRBJ1-1	CASSEAENTEAFF
TRBV18	TRBJ2-1	CASSPRREVGQFF
TRBV18	TRBJ1-1	CASSARGTDMNTEAFF
TRBV6-5	TRBJ2-7	CASSYSGGGYEQYF
TRBV7-2	TRBJ2-5	CASSSQQGAAQYF
TRBV4-2	TRBJ1-3	CASSQGLDRNTIYF
TRBV7-3	TRBJ2-2	CASSSIGGTGYTGELFF
TRBV6-5	TRBJ2-7	CASSYSGYSGYEQYF
TRBV6-6	TRBJ1-5	CASSRQSGGNQPQHF
TRBV10-3	TRBJ2-7	CAIRAGTGLYEQYF